This T cell receptor beta chain originates from a study of CD8+CD57+ T cells in acquired aplastic anemia. Study information: Sorted CD4+ and CD8+ cells gave a mean 3.2 ug DNA, range about 0.19 to 27.4 ug.

The patients chosen for sequencing had shown expansion of CD8+CD57+ cells (detected by flow cytometry). About this clonotype: Its specificity is not known.

Findings and caveats of the study: Patients and controls shared some 30 CD8+ CDR3 sequences, highly expressed in patients.

CDR1 and CDR2 (germline): ENHRY, SYGVKD. V shed 4 bases and J shed 10 bases, with 16 bases lying between them. The CDR3 is 13 amino acids. CDR3 and TCR beta VDJ profiling relied on a genomic DNA template. One entry per CDR3 protein, called by TCRdb with MiXCR from the reads. The sample includes about 160,000 distinct CDR3 sequences, roughly 43% seen only once; the top ten take around 2.9%. The rearrangement joins TRBV10-3 to TRBJ1-1, with no clear D. The sequenced sample consisted of sorted CD4+, CD8+, or CD8+CD57+ T cells (not recorded which) from PBMCs. This TCR was sampled from a human donor with aplastic anemia. The CDR3 DNA sequence: TGTGCCATCAGTGTAATCCAAGCGTCTGGAGCTTTCTTT. Amino acid sequence: CAISVIQASGAFF.